The rows below give T cell receptor beta chains drawn from one sample of a study of CD8 T cells in ankylosing spondylitis. TCRdb ran MiXCR on the 5' RACE reads and lists one entry per CDR3 protein. The sample lists around 300,000 distinct CDR3 sequences, roughly 20% occurring once. Input material: blood, either unsorted or a sorted T cell fraction (not recorded which). These receptors were obtained from a female donor with ankylosing spondylitis or in good health (not recorded which). The CDR3 runs from the conserved cysteine through the conserved F or W. The order of the fields is V gene, D gene, J gene, clone size, CDR3 length, CDR3 protein. A D gene is named only where the DNA matches it firmly. Clone size is stated in some rows and not others, as once, few, many or a class when expanded.

TRBV12-5	.	TRBJ1-2	.	15	CASGLTGIENYGYTF
TRBV12-3/TRBV12-4	TRBD1	TRBJ1-2	many	13	CASGTQGASGYTF
TRBV12-3/TRBV12-4	TRBD1	TRBJ2-7	few	14	CASSLRTGWDEQYF
TRBV20-1	TRBD1	TRBJ1-5	few	14	CSATDRGSNQPQHF
TRBV20-1	TRBD2	TRBJ2-1	once	17	CSAKGLAGGLTYNEQFF
TRBV20-1	.	TRBJ1-2	.	14	CSARENELNYGYTF
TRBV3-1	.	TRBJ2-3	.	13	CASSQDFADTQYF
TRBV25-1	.	TRBJ1-5	few	10	CASESQPQHF
TRBV30	.	TRBJ2-1	few	11	CAWSGSDEQFF
TRBV27	.	TRBJ1-1	.	13	CASSLRVPAEAFF
TRBV6-1	.	TRBJ1-5	.	13	CASTPAAGQPQHF
TRBV29-1	TRBD1	TRBJ1-1	.	12	CSVWAGGAEAFF
TRBV27	.	TRBJ2-1	few	14	CASSSQTRHNEQFF
TRBV20-1	.	TRBJ2-1	.	14	CSAVGDLLRNEQFF
TRBV28	.	TRBJ1-5	.	16	CASSLRARYSNQPQHF
TRBV10-3	TRBD2	TRBJ2-7	.	15	CAIRMISGSSYEQYF
TRBV4-3	TRBD2	TRBJ2-3	.	14	CASSQRTRGDTQYF
TRBV20-1	.	TRBJ2-2	few	14	CSARDWRGSGELFF
TRBV20-1	.	TRBJ2-1	few	12	CSASPVDNEQFF
TRBV11-2	.	TRBJ2-1	few	16	CASSLPQGLSYNEQFF
TRBV6-5	TRBD2	TRBJ2-5	.	15	CASSYRTSGGETQYF
TRBV7-2	.	TRBJ1-1	many	14	CASSLGSSNTEAFF
TRBV15	.	TRBJ2-1	many	11	CATSRVGEQFF
TRBV7-9	.	TRBJ2-1	few	16	CASTPKMGARYNEQFF